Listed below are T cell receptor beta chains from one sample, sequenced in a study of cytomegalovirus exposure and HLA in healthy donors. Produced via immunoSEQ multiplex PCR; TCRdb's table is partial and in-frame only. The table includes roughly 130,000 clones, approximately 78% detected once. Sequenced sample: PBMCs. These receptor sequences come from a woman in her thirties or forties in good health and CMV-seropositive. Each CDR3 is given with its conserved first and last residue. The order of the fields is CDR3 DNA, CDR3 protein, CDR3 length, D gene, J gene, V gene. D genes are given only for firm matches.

TGTGCCAGCAGCTTATTCGGGGACAATGAGCAGTTCTTC CASSLFGDNEQFF 13 - TRBJ2-1 TRBV7-2
TGCAGCGTTGAAACTGTTATCAGCGGGAGCACCTACGAGCAGTACTTC CSVETVISGSTYEQYF 16 TRBD2 TRBJ2-7 TRBV29-1
TGTGCCAGCAGCTCCCGGACAGACACCGCGAACACCGGGGAGCTGTTTTTT CASSSRTDTANTGELFF 17 - TRBJ2-2 TRBV13
TGTGCCAGCAGCGAACGACAGGGGGGGGAAGAGACCCAGTACTTC CASSERQGGEETQYF 15 TRBD1 TRBJ2-5 TRBV4-2
TGTGCCAGCAGCTACCTGGACAGGGGTGGTGAAAAACTGTTTTTT CASSYLDRGGEKLFF 15 TRBD1 TRBJ1-4 TRBV5-6
TGTGCCAGTAGCGGGTGGACTAGCGGGGGGGCTCGTGAGCAGTTCTTC CASSGWTSGGAREQFF 16 TRBD2 TRBJ2-1 TRBV19
TGTGCCATCAGGGCACTAGCGGCGGGGGCCAACGTCCTGACTTTC CAIRALAAGANVLTF 15 TRBD2 TRBJ2-6 TRBV10-3
TGCAGCGTCAGACAGGGAGACACTGAAGCTTTCTTT CSVRQGDTEAFF 12 TRBD1 TRBJ1-1 TRBV29-1
TGTGCCAGCAGCCGTCAGGGGGCTGAGTATGGCTACACCTTC CASSRQGAEYGYTF 14 TRBD1 TRBJ1-2 TRBV11-2
TGTGCCAGCAGTGAAGGGGGACAGGGGTTAAGAGAAAAACTGTTTTTT CASSEGGQGLREKLFF 16 TRBD1 TRBJ1-4 TRBV6-1
TGTGCCAGCAGACGGAGGAACTATGGCTACACCTTC CASRRRNYGYTF 12 - TRBJ1-2 TRBV21-1
TGTGCCAGTAGTATACAGGGGGCTGGCAATCAGCCCCAGCATTTT CASSIQGAGNQPQHF 15 TRBD1 TRBJ1-5 TRBV19
TGTGCCAGTAGACCCCCGGGACAGGGTAGCGAAAAACTGTTTTTT CASRPPGQGSEKLFF 15 TRBD1 TRBJ1-4 TRBV19
TGCGCCAGCAGCCAGGGCGAGTGGTGGACTGAAGCTTTCTTT CASSQGEWWTEAFF 14 - TRBJ1-1 TRBV4-1